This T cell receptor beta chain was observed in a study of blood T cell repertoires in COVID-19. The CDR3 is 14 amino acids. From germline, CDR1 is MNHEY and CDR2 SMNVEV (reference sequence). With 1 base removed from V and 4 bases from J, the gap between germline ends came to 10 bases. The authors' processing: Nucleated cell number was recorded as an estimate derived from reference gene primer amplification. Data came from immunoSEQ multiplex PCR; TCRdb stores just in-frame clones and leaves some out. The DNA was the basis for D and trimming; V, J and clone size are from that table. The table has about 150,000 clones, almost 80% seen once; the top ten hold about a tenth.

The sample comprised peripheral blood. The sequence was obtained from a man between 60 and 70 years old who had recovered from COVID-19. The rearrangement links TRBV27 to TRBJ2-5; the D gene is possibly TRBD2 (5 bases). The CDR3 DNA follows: TGTGCCAGCAGTTTATTTCCCGCGGGAGAGACCCAGTACTTC. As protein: CASSLFPAGETQYF.